This T cell receptor beta chain was captured in a study of blood T cell repertoires in COVID-19. Assay: immunoSEQ multiplex PCR; the TCRdb copy retains only in-frame clones and omits some. The data contain 200,000 to 300,000 clones, around four fifths of them singletons. This clone has more than one count but fewer than ten. The CDR3 sequence is 15 residues long. CDR1 SNHLY and CDR2 FYNNEI come from the germline V gene. V was clipped by 7 bases and J by 6 bases; unmatched bases: 8. Sequencing was performed on peripheral blood. The chain uses TRBV2 and TRBJ2-2; TRBD1 aligns across 10 bases. This clonotype was sampled from a woman in her fifties or sixties with active or convalescent COVID-19. The CDR3 DNA reads as TGTGCCAGCATTAGACAGGGGGCAGGGGCCGGGGAGCTGTTTTTT. Its translation is CASIRQGAGAGELFF.